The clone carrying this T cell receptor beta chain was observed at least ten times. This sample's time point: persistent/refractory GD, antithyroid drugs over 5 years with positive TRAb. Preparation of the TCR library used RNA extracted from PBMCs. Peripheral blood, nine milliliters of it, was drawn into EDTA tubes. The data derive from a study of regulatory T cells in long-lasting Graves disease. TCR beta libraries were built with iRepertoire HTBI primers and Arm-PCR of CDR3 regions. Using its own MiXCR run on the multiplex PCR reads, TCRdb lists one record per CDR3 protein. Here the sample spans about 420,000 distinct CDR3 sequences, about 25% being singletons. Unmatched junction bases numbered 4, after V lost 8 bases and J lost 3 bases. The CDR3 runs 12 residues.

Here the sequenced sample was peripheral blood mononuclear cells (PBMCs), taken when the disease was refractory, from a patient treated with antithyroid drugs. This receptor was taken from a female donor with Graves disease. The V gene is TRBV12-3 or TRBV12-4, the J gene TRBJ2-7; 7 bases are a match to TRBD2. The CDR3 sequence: CASSSGDYEQYF. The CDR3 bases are TGTGCCAGCTCTAGCGGAGACTACGAGCAGTACTTC.